The 32 T cell receptor beta chains given below trace back to one sample, sequenced in a study of T cells in Graves' hyperthyroidism and ophthalmopathy. Amplification targeted TCR beta CDR3 regions from RNA transcripts. The primer set for the first-round RT-PCR of the TCR CDR3 was HTBI. TCRdb recomputed calls from the multiplex PCR reads with MiXCR, one row per CDR3 protein. This table has around 400,000 distinct CDR3 sequences, 13% appearing once. The sample was blood. The source is a woman under 30 with Graves' hyperthyroidism.

The chain uses TRBV18 and TRBJ1-5; 9 bases align to TRBD1. The germline V gene has CDR1 KGHSH and CDR2 LQKENI. The junction had 9 bases not matched to a gene; V was cut back by 6 bases and J by 6 bases. This CDR3 has 15 amino acids. The CDR3 reads CASSPGTGPGQPQHF. In DNA, the CDR3 is TGTGCCAGCTCTCCCGGGACAGGGCCTGGTCAGCCCCAGCATTTT. The full variable domain, rest sourced from reference TRBV18 and TRBJ1-5, is NAGVMQNPRHLVRRRGQEARLRCSPMKGHSHVYWYRQLPEEGLKFMVYLQKENIIDESGMPKERFSAEFPKEGPSILRIQQVVRGDSAAYFCASSPGTGPGQPQHFGDGTRLSIL.

The V call is TRBV6-2 or TRBV6-3, the J call TRBJ2-3, with 11 bases fitting TRBD2. Losses at the gene ends were 9 bases for V and 3 bases for J; bases not matched to a gene: 11. Germline assignment: CDR1 MNHEY and CDR2 SVGEGT. CDR3 length: 16 amino acids. CDR3 coding DNA: TGTGCCAGTCATGACTCTAGCGGGGGGCGGACAGATACGCAGTATTTT. Amino acids: CASHDSSGGRTDTQYF.

The rearrangement joins TRBV28 to TRBJ2-3, with D perhaps TRBD1 or TRBD2 (5 bases each). CDR1 and CDR2 (germline): MDHEN, SYDVKM. The CDR3 contains 14 residues. Trimming left V 10 bases short and J 5 bases short, with 19 bases between. This chain's CDR3 is CATYSGTPGDTQYF. The CDR3 DNA reads TGTGCCACCTACTCCGGGACCCCGGGAGATACGCAGTATTTT.

The rearrangement links TRBV19 to TRBJ1-2; D call uncertain. Germline CDR1 and CDR2: LNHDA and SQIVND (reference sequence). V lost 5 bases, J lost 5 bases, and 6 bases lay in between. The CDR3 is 11 amino acids. CDR3 nucleotides: TGTGCCAGTAGTCCATATTATGGCTACACCTTC. Translating gives CASSPYYGYTF.

This clonotype was recorded many times. The chain has TRBV10-2 and TRBJ1-1; unclear D gene. CDR1 and CDR2 from the germline V gene are WSHSY and SAAADI. Deletions cut 3 bases from V and 4 bases from J, with 15 bases between. The CDR3 is 15 amino acids. CDR3 nucleotides: TGCGCCAGCAGTGATCCCCAGAGGGTGGGCACTGAAGCTTTCTTT. Translating it yields CASSDPQRVGTEAFF.

There are many counts of this clonotype. A read error may account for a junction end that differs from germline. This chain links TRBV6-1 with TRBJ2-7; TRBD1 agrees at 11 bases. This CDR3 is built from 14 residues. Per germline, CDR1 MNHNS and CDR2 SASEGT. The DNA for the CDR3 is TGCGCCAGCAGCTCCGGACAGGGGGCATACGAGCAGTACTTC. As protein: CASSSGQGAYEQYF.

This clonotype was observed many times. The rearrangement uses TRBV5-1 and TRBJ2-3, with TRBD1 matching over 10 bases. After removal of 4 bases from V and 6 bases from J, the junction contained 11 bases not matched to a gene. CDR1 and CDR2 (germline): SGHRS, YFSETQ. The CDR3 contains 16 residues. The CDR3 loop is CASSVAGTGEGDTQYF. DNA of the CDR3: TGCGCCAGCAGCGTGGCCGGGACAGGGGAGGGGGATACGCAGTATTTT.

In its sample, this clonotype was seen many times. The gene calls are TRBV20-1 and TRBJ1-6; D not resolved. Trimming removed 6 bases at V and 7 bases at J, with 19 bases between. The germline gives CDR1 DFQATT, CDR2 SNEGSKA (reference sequence). There are 15 residues in the CDR3. The CDR3 DNA reads TGCAGTGCCAGCCCCACCGGACGGAAGAATTCACCCCTCCACTTT. Protein sequence: CSASPTGRKNSPLHF.

Many counts were recorded for this clonotype. V and J are TRBV2 and TRBJ2-3; D unresolved. The CDR3 extends over 14 amino acids. Germline lookup yields CDR1 SNHLY and CDR2 FYNNEI. V shed 7 bases and J shed 5 bases, with 16 bases lying between them. The CDR3, as DNA: TGTGCCAGCAAAACGGGCCGCCTTGAAGATACGCAGTATTTT. Residues: CASKTGRLEDTQYF.

The chain carries TRBV7-3 and TRBJ2-7; D is possibly TRBD1 or TRBD2 (6 bases each). Trimming pared 8 bases from V and 9 bases from J, leaving 17 bases between. Germline CDR1 and CDR2: SGHTA and FQGTGA. The CDR3 sequence is 12 residues long. DNA of the CDR3: TGTGCCAGCTCGGAAGGGGGGATGGTGCAGTACTTC. It encodes CASSEGGMVQYF.

This clonotype occurred a few times. The CDR3 here is CASTPTGGADTQYF. In DNA form, the CDR3 reads TGCGCCAGCACCCCGACAGGGGGCGCGGATACGCAGTATTTT. The rearrangement uses TRBV10-2 and TRBJ2-3; TRBD1 matches at 10 bases. The CDR3 spans 14 residues. Trimming removed 7 bases from V and 6 bases from J; junction bases left unmatched: 7. CDR1 is WSHSY and CDR2 is SAAADI in the germline V gene.

The chain uses TRBV7-9 and TRBJ1-2; maybe TRBD1 (6 bases). The CDR3 has 11 amino acids. The germline gives CDR1 SEHNR, CDR2 FQNEAQ (reference sequence). With 6 bases removed from V and 9 bases from J, the gap between germline ends came to 11 bases. CDR3 sequence (DNA): TGTGCCAGCAGTACAGGGTATCGCTACACCTTC. This sequence encodes CASSTGYRYTF.

This clonotype has a handful of counts. Given a much more abundant clone one base away, this may be a read error. The chain employs TRBV30 and TRBJ2-5, with D tentatively TRBD1 (5 bases). V was clipped by 1 base and J by 7 bases, with 13 bases between them. The CDR3 extends over 13 amino acids. The germline V gene has CDR1 GTSNPN and CDR2 SVGIG (reference sequence). CDR3 nucleotides: TGTGCCTGGAGTGGCGGAGTTAGGGGGACCCAGTACTTC. Its translation: CAWSGGVRGTQYF. Full variable domain (rest looked up from reference TRBV30 and TRBJ2-5): SQTIHQWPATLVQPVGSPLSLECTVEGTSNPNLYWYRQAAGRGLQLLFYSVGIGQISSEVPQNLSASRPQDRQFILSSKKLLLSDSGFYLCAWSGGVRGTQYFGPGTRLLVL.

This clonotype was detected ten times or more. The chain links TRBV12-3 or TRBV12-4 to TRBJ1-4, with TRBD1 as a possible D gene (6 bases). The length of the CDR3 is 17 residues. V lost 1 base, J lost 8 bases, and 20 bases lay in between. CDR3 DNA sequence: TGTGCCAGCAGTTTAGGGGAAGGGGGATGGGGTGAAGAAAAACTGTTTTTT. Its protein product is CASSLGEGGWGEEKLFF.

This clonotype was detected many times. The chain recombines TRBV20-1 with TRBJ2-5; 10 bases are shared with TRBD2. V dropped 8 bases and J dropped 1; count of bases not matched to a gene: 13. Germline V CDR1 and CDR2: DFQATT, SNEGSKA (reference sequence). The CDR3 spans 16 residues. The CDR3 DNA is TGCAGTCCCTACTTAAGCGGGAGGGAACTCCAAGAGACCCAGTACTTC. Translated, it gives CSPYLSGRELQETQYF.

This clonotype was seen repeatedly, ten times or more. The chain carries TRBV3-1 and TRBJ2-5; D tentatively reads TRBD1 or TRBD2 (5 bases each). The CDR3 extends over 15 amino acids. Trimming shortened V by 2 bases and J by 5 bases, and 15 bases separated the two germline ends. Germline V gene data show CDR1 as LGHDT and CDR2 as YNNKEL (reference sequence). CDR3 DNA sequence: TGTGCCAGCAGCCAACCGGGACCAGCGGCGGAGACCCAGTACTTC. Protein: CASSQPGPAAETQYF.

This clonotype was detected ten times or more. This rearrangement joins TRBV4-3 to TRBJ2-3; D is ambiguous. V gave up 2 bases and J gave up 6 bases, with 18 bases separating them. Germline V CDR1 and CDR2: LGHNA, YSLEER. The CDR3 sequence is 16 residues long. CDR3 nucleotide sequence: TGCGCCAGCAGCCAAAACGGGCCCCCGACTTGGGATACGCAGTATTTT. This sequence encodes CASSQNGPPTWDTQYF.

This clonotype was found many times. The J gene is TRBJ2-1, the V gene TRBV7-9; D not certain. The V end lost 1 base, the J end lost 8 bases, and 12 bases lay between the germline ends. The germline V gene has CDR1 SEHNR and CDR2 FQNEAQ (reference sequence). CDR3 length: 14 residues. This CDR3 reads CASSLDLLWDEQFF. For the CDR3, the DNA is TGTGCCAGCAGCTTAGACCTGCTTTGGGATGAGCAGTTCTTC.

This clonotype has a count of ten or more. The V gene is TRBV27, the J gene TRBJ2-5, with TRBD1 matching over 8 bases. The ends lost 6 bases at V and 1 base at J; junction bases unmatched: 10. The CDR3 is 16 residues long. Germline CDR1 reads MNHEY; CDR2 reads SMNVEV (reference sequence). CDR3 sequence (DNA): TGTGCCAGCAGGCCATTAAGGACAGGGACCCAAGAGACCCAGTACTTC. It codes for CASRPLRTGTQETQYF.

This clonotype occurred many times. The chain uses TRBV4-2 and TRBJ1-5; D gene uncertain. V lost 0 bases, J lost 6 bases, and 6 bases lay in between. This CDR3 region has 13 residues. CDR1 is LGHNA and CDR2 is YNFKEQ in the germline V gene. The CDR3: CASSQEGFQPQHF. CDR3 nucleotide sequence: TGTGCCAGCAGCCAAGAGGGGTTTCAGCCCCAGCATTTT.

The gene calls are TRBV7-9 and TRBJ2-2, with 8 positions matching TRBD1. This CDR3 is built from 17 residues. From germline, CDR1 is SEHNR and CDR2 FQNEAQ (reference sequence). V lost 4 bases, J lost 3 bases, and 10 bases stayed unmatched. CDR3 sequence (DNA): TGTGCCAGCAGCTACCCCGTCGACAGGGGAGACACCGGGGAGCTGTTTTTT. It is translated as CASSYPVDRGDTGELFF. Full variable domain (outside the CDR3, taken from reference TRBV7-9 and TRBJ2-2): DTGVSQNPRHKITKRGQNVTFRCDPISEHNRLYWYRQTLGQGPEFLTYFQNEAQLEKSRLLSDRFSAERPKGSFSTLEIQRTEQGDSAMYLCASSYPVDRGDTGELFFGEGSRLTVL.

At least ten counts were recorded for this clonotype. This chain links TRBV12-3 or TRBV12-4 with TRBJ1-1, with D tentatively TRBD1 (6 bases). V lost 3 bases, J lost 2 bases, and 7 bases lay in between. The length of the CDR3 is 13 residues. The CDR3 coding sequence is TGTGCCAGCAGTTTCAGGGGTAACACTGAAGCTTTCTTT. It yields the protein CASSFRGNTEAFF.

The rearrangement uses TRBV6-1 and TRBJ1-6; unclear D gene. The CDR3 runs 13 residues. The ends were cut back, 5 bases at V and 10 bases at J, with 12 bases in the middle. CDR1 MNHNS and CDR2 SASEGT come from the germline V gene. The CDR3 nucleotides are TGTGCCAGCAGTCTTACATGGGAATCACCCCTCCACTTT. Protein sequence: CASSLTWESPLHF.

This clonotype was observed a handful of times. J is TRBJ2-3 and V is TRBV29-1; perhaps TRBD1 as D (5 bases). The CDR3 sequence is 13 residues long. In germline, CDR1 is SQVTM, CDR2 ANQGSEA. The V end was cut by 2 bases, the J end by 6 bases, with 12 bases between. CDR3 sequence (DNA): TGCAGCGTTGAACTAGTTGGGGCGGATACGCAGTATTTT. Protein sequence: CSVELVGADTQYF.

Only a few counts were recorded for this clonotype. The chain carries TRBV29-1 and TRBJ1-4, with D hard to call. CDR1 and CDR2 (germline): SQVTM, ANQGSEA. Trimming cost V 2 bases and J 6 bases, with 10 bases left between them. The CDR3 is 13 residues long. The CDR3 spells CSVEKARDEKLFF. The CDR3 nucleotides read TGCAGCGTTGAAAAGGCCCGCGATGAAAAACTGTTTTTT.

Ten or more counts support this clonotype. The chain recombines TRBV9 with TRBJ2-1; 9 bases align to TRBD2. Germline V lookup: CDR1 SGDLS, CDR2 YYNGEE. V shed 3 bases and J 3 bases; nucleotides not matched to a gene: 7. The CDR3 has 16 amino acids. The CDR3: CASSAPERGDYNEQFF. The DNA of the CDR3 is TGTGCCAGCAGCGCCCCGGAGCGGGGGGACTACAATGAGCAGTTCTTC.

About this clonotype itself: This may come from a read error, since a much larger clone is one base off. The chain links TRBV29-1 to TRBJ2-5, with D possibly TRBD1 on 5 matching bases. This CDR3 region has 13 residues. Between the trimmed V and J ends, which lost 1 base and 9 bases, there was a span of 15 bases. The germline gives CDR1 SQVTM, CDR2 ANQGSEA. The DNA for the CDR3 is TGCAGCGTTGAAGGGGCACGTGGGGCGGCCCAGTACTTC. This gives the protein CSVEGARGAAQYF.

This clonotype showed up many times. The chain joins TRBV12-3 or TRBV12-4 to TRBJ2-1; D ambiguous. There are 12 residues in the CDR3. Trimming shortened V by 6 bases and J by 5 bases, and 8 bases separated the two germline ends. The CDR3 here is CASRPPNNEQFF. DNA of the CDR3: TGTGCCAGCAGACCCCCTAACAATGAGCAGTTCTTC.

The chain links TRBV7-9 to TRBJ1-2; D unclear. Germline CDR1 is SEHNR and CDR2 is FQNEAQ (reference sequence). The CDR3 spans 15 residues. V was trimmed by 0 bases and J by 6 bases, leaving 14 bases between them. The CDR3 is CASSLAAPGWDGYTF. The CDR3 DNA is TGTGCCAGCAGCTTAGCAGCCCCGGGATGGGATGGCTACACCTTC.

The chain recombines TRBV5-6 with TRBJ1-2; 9 bases align to TRBD1. Trimming at V came to 2 bases and at J to 6 bases, leaving 8 bases not matched to a gene. The CDR3 consists of 15 residues. Germline V gene sequence: CDR1 SGHDT, CDR2 YYEEEE. The CDR3: CASSFSGTGYHGYTF. CDR3 bases: TGTGCCAGCAGCTTTTCCGGGACAGGGTATCATGGCTACACCTTC.

In its sample, this clonotype was seen many times. The J gene is TRBJ1-3, the V gene TRBV28, with D unclear. V was pared by 6 bases and J by 6 bases, with 15 bases between. The germline gives CDR1 MDHEN, CDR2 SYDVKM. This CDR3 spans 14 amino acids. The CDR3 DNA reads TGTGCCAGCAGCAAGAGGAATCGAAAAAACACCATATATTTT. It specifies CASSKRNRKNTIYF.

The sample holds a few counts of this clonotype. This clone may be a read error of a much larger clone one base away. V usage is TRBV2 and J usage is TRBJ1-5; 7 bases fit TRBD1. This CDR3 has 15 residues. The germline V gene encodes CDR1 SNHLY and CDR2 FYNNEI. V was clipped by 6 bases and J by 3 bases; unmatched bases: 8. The CDR3 spells CASSRHRGPNQPQHF. For the CDR3, the DNA is TGTGCCAGCAGCCGACACAGGGGCCCCAATCAGCCCCAGCATTTT.